What follows are 24 T cell receptor beta chains derived from one specimen sequenced in a study of beta chain features in type 1 diabetes. Study results and limitations: Shorter TCRB CDR3s, moderately but significantly so, marked every one of the four CD4+ subsets in Type 1 diabetes patients.

Their cognate antigens are unknown. Since all of the isolated RNA was reverse transcribed, expressed TCRB transcripts were what got sequenced. TCRdb keeps only in-frame clones here, not all; method: immunoSEQ multiplex PCR. The sample carries 100,000 to 150,000 clones, 15% to 20% recorded once. Sequenced material: central memory CD4+ T cells from blood. The receptors come from a man between 18 and 29 years old with type 1 diabetes.

This clone has a count of ten or more. This sample also contains other DNA sequences that code for the same CDR3. V and J are TRBV7-2 and TRBJ2-1, with TRBD1 matching 7 bases. CDR3 length: 13 amino acids. CDR1 is SGHTA, CDR2 FQGNSA, per germline. Losses at the gene ends were 3 bases for V and 5 bases for J; bases not matched to a gene: 1. CDR3 region: CASSLGQNNEQFF. The CDR3 DNA sequence: TGTGCCAGCAGCTTGGGACAGAACAATGAGCAGTTCTTC.

The chain is built from TRBV29-1 and TRBJ2-3; 9 nucleotides line up with TRBD2. Per the germline V gene, CDR1 is SQVTM and CDR2 is ANQGSEA. The CDR3 totals 15 residues. J lost 4 bases, V lost 3 bases, and 8 bases had no gene match. The CDR3 DNA reads as TGCAGCGTTGATGGGGCTAGCGGGGTCCCAGATACGCAGTATTTT. Protein sequence: CSVDGASGVPDTQYF.

The genes are TRBV25-1 and TRBJ2-1; TRBD2 might be the D (5 bases). Trimming took off 4 bases at V and 3 bases at J, with 7 bases between the two ends. Per germline, CDR1 MGHDK and CDR2 SYGVNS. CDR3 length equals 13 residues. The CDR3 here is CASSVAGYNEQFF. CDR3 DNA sequence: TGTGCCAGCAGTGTGGCGGGCTACAATGAGCAGTTCTTC.

This clone appeared a few times. The chain is built from TRBV4-2 and TRBJ2-7; D is unresolved. Trimming shortened V by 0 bases and J by 2 bases, and 11 bases separated the two germline ends. This CDR3 is 15 amino acids long. Germline lookup yields CDR1 LGHNA and CDR2 YNFKEQ. In DNA, the CDR3 is TGTGCCAGCAGCCAAGATCTAGGCAGACCCTACGAGCAGTACTTC. Its translation: CASSQDLGRPYEQYF.

The chain is built from TRBV4-2 and TRBJ1-1; D call uncertain. Germline-derived CDR1 and CDR2 are LGHNA and YNFKEQ. The CDR3 length is 17 residues. V was clipped by 1 base and J by 1 base, with 16 bases between them. The CDR3 loop reads CASSQGGRGGPNTEAFF. In DNA form, the CDR3 reads TGTGCCAGCAGCCAAGGCGGCCGGGGAGGCCCGAACACTGAAGCTTTCTTT.

The chain has TRBV2 and TRBJ1-1, with 7 bases lining up with TRBD1. V lost 9 bases, J lost 7 bases, and 8 bases stayed unmatched. This CDR3 is built from 12 residues. Germline V gene sequence: CDR1 SNHLY, CDR2 FYNNEI. The CDR3 sequence: CASNQGEGEAFF. The CDR3 DNA is TGTGCCAGTAACCAGGGGGAGGGTGAAGCTTTCTTT.

This chain connects TRBV11-2 to TRBJ2-1, with 8 bases fitting TRBD1. Germline CDR1 SGHAT, CDR2 FQNNGV. The CDR3 covers 15 residues. Trimming removed 5 bases from V and 6 bases from J; junction bases left unmatched: 9. The CDR3 loop is CASSPGQGGSNEQFF. In DNA, the CDR3 is TGTGCCAGCAGCCCCGGACAGGGAGGAAGCAATGAGCAGTTCTTC.

This clone was detected ten times or more. This sequence joins TRBV2 and TRBJ2-1, with 8 bases that match TRBD2. The CDR3 has 15 amino acids. With 2 bases clipped from V and 3 bases from J, the junction kept 3 bases outside the gene matches. Germline assignment: CDR1 SNHLY and CDR2 FYNNEI. The CDR3 nucleotides are TGTGCCAGCAGTGAACAGGGGACTAGCTACAATGAGCAGTTCTTC. Its protein is CASSEQGTSYNEQFF.

This clone was found a few times. V and J are TRBV30 and TRBJ2-1; tentative D call: TRBD1 (6 bases). Germline assignment: CDR1 GTSNPN and CDR2 SVGIG (reference sequence). The ends were cut back, 8 bases at V and 8 bases at J, with 25 bases in the middle. This CDR3 is built from 15 residues. CDR3 sequence (DNA): TGTGCCCTGAGGAGCCTGGGGGCTGGAATCGATGAGCAGTTCTTC. Residues: CALRSLGAGIDEQFF.

This chain connects TRBV29-1 to TRBJ1-4, with unresolved D. The CDR3 extends over 14 amino acids. Germline values: CDR1 SQVTM, CDR2 ANQGSEA. The V gene lost 5 bases and the J gene lost 8 bases, with 18 bases spanning the gap. CDR3 bases: TGCAGCGTTTCCCGAGGTGACGGGTCCGAAAAACTGTTTTTT. Translated, it gives CSVSRGDGSEKLFF.

This clone turned up a few times. The J gene is TRBJ2-7, the V gene TRBV29-1; 10 positions match TRBD1. Matching the DNA end better, TRBJ2-1 makes the J call doubtful. In germline, CDR1 is SQVTM, CDR2 ANQGSEA. CDR3 length: 15 residues. The CDR3 DNA sequence: TGCAGCGGGTATAGAGGGACAGGGGCCTTCAATGAGCAGTTCTTC. Protein product: CSGYRGTGAFNEQFF.

This clone was counted many times. The sample holds other DNA sequences that translate to the same CDR3. This chain links TRBV7-9 with TRBJ2-1; the match to TRBD2 covers 10 bases. V lost 0 bases and J lost 2; bases outside the gene matches: 1. Germline V lookup: CDR1 SEHNR, CDR2 FQNEAQ (reference sequence). This CDR3 is 16 amino acids long. CDR3 in DNA: TGTGCCAGCAGCTTAGCACTAGCGGGGACCTACAATGAGCAGTTCTTC. This gives the protein CASSLALAGTYNEQFF.

This clone was seen a few times. V usage is TRBV7-2 and J usage is TRBJ1-1, with D unclear. Germline loops: CDR1 SGHTA, CDR2 FQGNSA. There are 13 residues in the CDR3. V gave up 4 bases and J gave up 10 bases, with 16 bases separating them. The CDR3 region has the DNA TGTGCCAGCAGCTCGGTCGGGAGCGCTATAGCTTTCTTT. It codes for CASSSVGSAIAFF. Looking up the rest from reference TRBV7-2 and TRBJ1-1 gives the full variable domain: GAGVSQSPSNKVTEKGKDVELRCDPISGHTALYWYRQSLGQGLEFLIYFQGNSAPDKSGLPSDRFSAERTGGSVSTLTIQRTQQEDSAVYLCASSSVGSAIAFFGQGTRLTVV.

This clone was found a few times. The chain links TRBV29-1 to TRBJ1-5; possibly TRBD1 for D (5 bases). The V end lost 7 bases, the J end lost 4 bases, and 14 bases lay between the germline ends. CDR3 length: 13 residues. CDR1 and CDR2 (germline): SQVTM, ANQGSEA. CDR3 region: CSGRGLYNQPQHF. The CDR3 DNA reads as TGCAGCGGGCGGGGCCTCTATAATCAGCCCCAGCATTTT.

CDR3 sequence: CASSQDRRAGELFF. The CDR3 nucleotides read TGCGCCAGCAGCCAAGATCGTAGGGCCGGGGAGCTGTTTTTT. The rearrangement joins TRBV4-3 to TRBJ2-2; D is uncertain. The CDR3 is 14 amino acids. Trimming left V 0 bases short and J 6 bases short, with 8 bases between. CDR1 LGHNA and CDR2 YSLEER come from the germline V gene.

In its sample, this clone was seen a few times. The CDR3 DNA sequence: TGTGCCAGCAGCCAAGGAAGACAAGCCACAGATACGCAGTATTTT. Encoded protein: CASSQGRQATDTQYF. The rearrangement links TRBV7-9 to TRBJ2-3; the D is unclear. The V gene's germline CDR1 is SEHNR and CDR2 FQNEAQ (reference sequence). V shed 5 bases and J shed 2 bases, with 14 bases lying between them. The CDR3 has 15 residues.

Ten or more counts support this clone. The chain couples TRBV28 to TRBJ2-2; 7 positions agree with TRBD1. The CDR3 length is 15 residues. The V gene end was trimmed by 6 bases and the J gene end by 5 bases; junction bases not matched to a gene: 9. CDR1 is MDHEN, CDR2 SYDVKM, per germline. In nucleotides, the CDR3 is TGTGCCAGCAGGGAGCCCGGGACAGAGACCGGGGAGCTGTTTTTT. This codes for CASREPGTETGELFF.

This clone has more than one count but fewer than ten. This chain joins TRBV30 and TRBJ1-5; 9 nucleotides agree with TRBD1. The CDR3 length is 15 residues. Trimming removed 0 bases from V and 7 bases from J; junction bases left unmatched: 7. Per germline, CDR1 GTSNPN and CDR2 SVGIG (reference sequence). The CDR3 here is CAWSVGTGLGQPQHF. The CDR3 bases are TGTGCCTGGAGTGTAGGGACAGGGTTAGGGCAGCCCCAGCATTTT.

This clone was detected a few times. The chain has TRBV10-3 and TRBJ1-2; D not certain. Germline-derived CDR1 and CDR2 are ENHRY and SYGVKD. The V end lost 8 bases, the J end lost 2 bases, and 12 bases lay between the germline ends. CDR3 length equals 13 residues. CDR3 DNA sequence: TGTGCCATCGGAGAAGGGCCAAACTATGGCTACACCTTC. Translated, it gives CAIGEGPNYGYTF.

This clone appeared a few times. This sequence joins TRBV27 and TRBJ1-4; 9 bases are a match to TRBD1. There are 14 residues in the CDR3. CDR1 MNHEY and CDR2 SMNVEV come from the germline V gene (reference sequence). V lost 5 bases, J lost 8 bases, and 6 bases stayed unmatched. CDR3 in amino acids: CASSDRGGEEKLFF. DNA of the CDR3: TGTGCCAGCAGTGACAGGGGGGGTGAGGAAAAACTGTTTTTT.

This clone was observed a few times. V gene TRBV5-6 combines with J gene TRBJ1-1; TRBD1 matches at 10 bases. V dropped 0 bases and J dropped 8; count of bases not matched to a gene: 7. CDR3 length equals 15 residues. In germline, CDR1 is SGHDT, CDR2 YYEEEE. CDR3 protein: CASSLAPLTGGEAFF. The CDR3 DNA reads as TGTGCCAGCAGCTTGGCACCCCTGACAGGGGGCGAAGCTTTCTTT.

The chain joins TRBV29-1 to TRBJ2-3; D might be TRBD1 (7 bases). V lost 7 bases and J 4 bases, leaving 18 bases between the germline ends. The germline gives CDR1 SQVTM, CDR2 ANQGSEA. The length of the CDR3 is 14 residues. CDR3 DNA: TGCAGCGCCAGCAGGGGGGAGCTAGCAGATACGCAGTATTTT. Protein product: CSASRGELADTQYF.

This clone was observed many times. The V and J genes are TRBV11-2 and TRBJ2-2; 11 bases fit TRBD2. Germline CDR1 is SGHAT and CDR2 is FQNNGV. V gave up 2 bases and J gave up 1 base; unmatched junction bases: 0. The CDR3 sequence is 16 residues long. The CDR3 DNA sequence: TGTGCCAGCAGCTTACTAGCGGGAGGGAACACCGGGGAGCTGTTTTTT. This codes for CASSLLAGGNTGELFF.

CDR3 loop: CASSVRTGSYEQYF. CDR3 DNA sequence: TGTGCCAGCAGTGTTAGGACAGGCTCCTACGAGCAGTACTTC. This sequence joins TRBV25-1 and TRBJ2-7; 7 nucleotides agree with TRBD1. The CDR3 length is 14 residues. V dropped 4 bases and J dropped 0; count of bases not matched to a gene: 3. Germline V CDR1 and CDR2: MGHDK, SYGVNS.